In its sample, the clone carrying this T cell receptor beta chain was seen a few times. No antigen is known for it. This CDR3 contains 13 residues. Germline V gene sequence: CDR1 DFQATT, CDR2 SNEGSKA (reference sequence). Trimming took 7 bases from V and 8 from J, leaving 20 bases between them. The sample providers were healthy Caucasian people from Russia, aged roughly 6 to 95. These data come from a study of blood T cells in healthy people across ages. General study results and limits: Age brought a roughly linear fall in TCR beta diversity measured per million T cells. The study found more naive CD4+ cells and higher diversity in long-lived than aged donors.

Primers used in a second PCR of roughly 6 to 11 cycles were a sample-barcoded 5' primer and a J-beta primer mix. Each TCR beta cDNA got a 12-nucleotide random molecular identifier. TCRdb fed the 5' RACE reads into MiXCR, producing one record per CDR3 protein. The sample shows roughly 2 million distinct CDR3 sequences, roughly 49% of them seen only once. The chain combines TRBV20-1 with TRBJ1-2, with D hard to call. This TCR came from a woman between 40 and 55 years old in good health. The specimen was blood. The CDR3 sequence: CSVTLPGYEGYTF. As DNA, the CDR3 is TGCAGTGTCACGCTCCCGGGGTACGAAGGCTACACCTTC.